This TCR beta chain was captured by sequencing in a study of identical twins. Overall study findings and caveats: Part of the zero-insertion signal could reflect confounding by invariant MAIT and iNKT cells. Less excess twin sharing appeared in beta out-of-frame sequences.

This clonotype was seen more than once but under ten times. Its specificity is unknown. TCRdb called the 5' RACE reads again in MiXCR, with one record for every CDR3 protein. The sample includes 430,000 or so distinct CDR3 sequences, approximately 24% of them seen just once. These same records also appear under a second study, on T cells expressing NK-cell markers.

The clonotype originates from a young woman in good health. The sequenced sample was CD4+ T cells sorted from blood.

The CDR3 sequence is CASSFVVKGEAFF. The CDR3 coding sequence is TGTGCCAGCAGTTTTGTGGTTAAAGGGGAAGCTTTCTTT. This chain joins TRBV12-3 or TRBV12-4 and TRBJ1-1; no definite D call. CDR3 length: 13 amino acids. V was shortened by 3 bases and J by 8 bases, with 13 bases between the two germline ends.